This TCR beta chain was identified during a study of tumor and adjacent non-tumor tissue in lung cancer. The template was RNA from unsorted bulk tissue. The normal lung tissue was taken more than 3 cm from the tumor edge. A modified ARM-PCR protocol with three rounds of nested PCR amplified TCRbeta. One entry per CDR3 protein results from TCRdb running MiXCR on the multiplex PCR reads. The repertoire holds some 97,000 distinct CDR3 sequences, with 55% to 65% as singletons. This clonotype appeared many times. V lost 4 bases and J lost 1; bases outside the gene matches: 2. CDR1 is LGHNA and CDR2 is YNFKEQ in the germline V gene. The length of the CDR3 is 15 residues.

The chain joins TRBV4-2 to TRBJ2-3, with TRBD2 identical over 10 bases. This clonotype was obtained from a man aged 25-45 years with non-small cell lung cancer. Sequenced input: distant non-tumor lung tissue. The CDR3 is CASSPLAGGTDTQYF. CDR3 in DNA: TGTGCCAGCAGCCCTCTAGCGGGGGGCACAGATACGCAGTATTTT.